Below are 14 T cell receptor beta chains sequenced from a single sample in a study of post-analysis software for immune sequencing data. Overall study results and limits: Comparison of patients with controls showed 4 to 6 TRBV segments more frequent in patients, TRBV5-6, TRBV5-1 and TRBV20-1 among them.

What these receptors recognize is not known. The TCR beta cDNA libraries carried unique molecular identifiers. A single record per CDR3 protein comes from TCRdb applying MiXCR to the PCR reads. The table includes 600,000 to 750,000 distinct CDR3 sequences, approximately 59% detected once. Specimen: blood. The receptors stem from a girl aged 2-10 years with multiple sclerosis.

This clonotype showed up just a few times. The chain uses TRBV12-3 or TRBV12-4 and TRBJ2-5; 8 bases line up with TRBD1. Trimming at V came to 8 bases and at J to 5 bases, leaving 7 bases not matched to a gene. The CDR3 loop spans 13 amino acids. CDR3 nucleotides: TGTGCCAGCGGCGACAGGGGCAAGGAGACCCAGTACTTC. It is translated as CASGDRGKETQYF.

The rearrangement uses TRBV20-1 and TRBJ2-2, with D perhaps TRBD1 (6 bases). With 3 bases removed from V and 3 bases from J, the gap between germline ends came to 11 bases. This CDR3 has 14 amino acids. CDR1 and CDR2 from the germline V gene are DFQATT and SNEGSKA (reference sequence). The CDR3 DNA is TGCAGTGCTAGGGGGGACACAGACACCGGGGAGCTGTTTTTT. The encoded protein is CSARGDTDTGELFF.

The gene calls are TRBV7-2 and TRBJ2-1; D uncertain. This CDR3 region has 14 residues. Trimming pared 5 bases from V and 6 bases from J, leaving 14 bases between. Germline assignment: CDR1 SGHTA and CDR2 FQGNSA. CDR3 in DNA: TGTGCCAGCAGCCCAGACTCTTATCGCAATGAGCAGTTCTTC. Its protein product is CASSPDSYRNEQFF.

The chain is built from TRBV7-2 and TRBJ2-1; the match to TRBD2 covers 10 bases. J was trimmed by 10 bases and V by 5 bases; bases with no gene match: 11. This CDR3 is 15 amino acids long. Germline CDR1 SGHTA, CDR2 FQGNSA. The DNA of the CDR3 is TGTGCCAGCAGCCAAGACACAGCGGGGGGGCACGAGCAGTTCTTC. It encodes CASSQDTAGGHEQFF. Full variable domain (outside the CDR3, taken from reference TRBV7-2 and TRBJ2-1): GAGVSQSPSNKVTEKGKDVELRCDPISGHTALYWYRQSLGQGLEFLIYFQGNSAPDKSGLPSDRFSAERTGGSVSTLTIQRTQQEDSAVYLCASSQDTAGGHEQFFGPGTRLTVL.

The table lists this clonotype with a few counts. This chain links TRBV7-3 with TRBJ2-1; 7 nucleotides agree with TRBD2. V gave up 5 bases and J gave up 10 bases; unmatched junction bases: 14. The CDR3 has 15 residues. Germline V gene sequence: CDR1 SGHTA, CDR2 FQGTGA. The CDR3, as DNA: TGTGCCAGCAGCCCTCGGGGGGACGTATATCAGGAGCAGTTCTTC. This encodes CASSPRGDVYQEQFF.

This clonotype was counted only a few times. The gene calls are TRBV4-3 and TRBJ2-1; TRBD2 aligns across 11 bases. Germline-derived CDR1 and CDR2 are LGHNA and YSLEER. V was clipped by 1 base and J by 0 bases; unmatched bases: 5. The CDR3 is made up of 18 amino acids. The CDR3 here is CASSQASGGQSSYNEQFF. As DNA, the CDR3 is TGCGCCAGCAGCCAAGCTAGCGGGGGGCAGAGCTCCTACAATGAGCAGTTCTTC.

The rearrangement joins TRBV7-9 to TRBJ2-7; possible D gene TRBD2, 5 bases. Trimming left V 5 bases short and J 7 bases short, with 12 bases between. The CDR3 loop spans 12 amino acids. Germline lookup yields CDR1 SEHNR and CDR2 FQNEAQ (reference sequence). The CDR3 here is CASSPPGSEQYF. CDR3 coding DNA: TGTGCCAGCAGCCCACCGGGGTCGGAGCAGTACTTC.

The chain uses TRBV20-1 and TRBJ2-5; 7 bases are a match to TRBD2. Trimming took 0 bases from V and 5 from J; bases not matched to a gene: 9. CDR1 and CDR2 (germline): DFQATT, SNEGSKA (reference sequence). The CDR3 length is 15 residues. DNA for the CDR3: TGCAGTGCTAGAGATGAGCGGGAAGTCGGGGAGACCCAGTACTTC. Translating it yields CSARDEREVGETQYF.

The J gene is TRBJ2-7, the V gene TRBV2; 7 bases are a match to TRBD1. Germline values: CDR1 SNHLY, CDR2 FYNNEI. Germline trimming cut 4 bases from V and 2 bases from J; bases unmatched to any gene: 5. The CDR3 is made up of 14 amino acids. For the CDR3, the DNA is TGTGCCAGCAGTGGAGGGACAGACCCCTACGAGCAGTACTTC. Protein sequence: CASSGGTDPYEQYF.

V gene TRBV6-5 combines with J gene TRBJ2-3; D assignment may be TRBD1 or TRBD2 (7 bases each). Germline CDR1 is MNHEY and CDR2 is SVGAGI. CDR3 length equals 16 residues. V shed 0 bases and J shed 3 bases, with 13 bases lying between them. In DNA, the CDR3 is TGTGCCAGCAGTTACTCGACAGGGAGGGGGACAGATACGCAGTATTTT. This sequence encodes CASSYSTGRGTDTQYF.

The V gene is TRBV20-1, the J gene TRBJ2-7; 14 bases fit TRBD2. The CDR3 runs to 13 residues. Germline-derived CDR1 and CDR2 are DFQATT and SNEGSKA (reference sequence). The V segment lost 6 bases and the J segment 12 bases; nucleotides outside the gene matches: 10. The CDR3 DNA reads TGCAGTGCCGAGACTAGCGGGGGGGCGGCGGGGTACTTC. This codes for CSAETSGGAAGYF.

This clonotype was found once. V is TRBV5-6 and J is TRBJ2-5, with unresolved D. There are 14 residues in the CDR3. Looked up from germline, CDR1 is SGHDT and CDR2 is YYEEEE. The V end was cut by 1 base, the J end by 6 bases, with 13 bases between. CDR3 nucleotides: TGTGCCAGCAGCTTGACGGACCAGCTAAAGACCCAGTACTTC. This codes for CASSLTDQLKTQYF.

CDR3 sequence (DNA): TGTGCCAGCAGTTACTCGGCCGGGGCCATAGGGCTCGAGCAGTACTTC. Encoded protein: CASSYSAGAIGLEQYF. This chain connects TRBV6-5 to TRBJ2-7, with D possibly called TRBD1 or TRBD2 (5 bases each). Germline CDR1 is MNHEY and CDR2 is SVGAGI. V lost 0 bases to trimming and J lost 6 bases, with 18 bases between them. This CDR3 has 16 amino acids.

The CDR3 bases are TGCAGCGTCATCAGGGGAACAGATACGCAGTATTTT. It specifies CSVIRGTDTQYF. This chain joins TRBV29-1 and TRBJ2-3; tentatively, D is TRBD1 (6 bases). CDR3 length: 12 residues. The V end lost 6 bases, the J end lost 3 bases, and 10 bases lay between the germline ends. Germline CDR1 SQVTM, CDR2 ANQGSEA.